This paragraph reports one TCR beta chain. Its antigen remains unidentified. This record belongs to a study of T cell clonotyping in hematopoietic cell transplantation. Notes on the study in general: Pathologically expanded recipient clonotypes increased progressively from day 30 to day 180 as diversity fell. Without cell sorting, CD4 versus CD8 contributions remain unresolved.

The germline V and J ends were trimmed by 0 bases and 8 bases, with 13 bases remaining between them. The CDR3 runs to 14 residues. Germline V gene lookup returns CDR1 LGHNA and CDR2 YSLEER. Recipient blood drawn about 28 days pretransplant and days 30, 100, 180 after. Using immunoSEQ multiplex PCR, the repertoire was profiled, and TCRdb retains in-frame clones only, with some absent. Here the sample spans around 7,000 clones, around 88% being singletons. The TCR originated in a young adult male patient who had an allogeneic stem cell transplant from a related donor, so the T cells may come from the graft donor. Some clones in this sample may be carry-over from other donors' samples. The sample in question was PBMCs, obtained 100 days after allogeneic stem cell transplant. The chain carries TRBV4-3 and TRBJ1-2; D unclear. The CDR3 DNA follows: TGCGCCAGCAGCCAAGATCAACGGGTGGGGGGCTACACCTTC. Amino acid sequence: CASSQDQRVGGYTF.